What follows is one T cell receptor (beta chain) and its context. Antigen unknown. This record belongs to a study of T-cell reconstitution after alpha-beta-depleted transplantation in children. Study observations and caveats: Several hundred expanded graft clones reportedly supplied alpha-beta T cells about two months after transplant.

The CDR3 loop spans 14 amino acids. Trimming took off 6 bases at V and 0 bases at J, with 12 bases between the two ends. Germline lookup yields CDR1 DFQATT and CDR2 SNEGSKA (reference sequence). Preparation of the TCRbeta library used unique molecular identifiers. TCRdb reprocessed the PCR reads via MiXCR and lists one record per CDR3 protein. In the table there are a few hundred thousand distinct CDR3 sequences, over 25% of which are singletons. The receptor comes from a boy under two years old with Wiskott-Aldrich syndrome, due to receive a stem cell transplant. This chain joins TRBV20-1 and TRBJ2-1; perhaps TRBD2 as D (6 bases). The sequencing used PBMCs, collected before TCRalphabeta/CD19-depleted stem cell transplant. CDR3 sequence reads: CSAKKGGSYNEQFF. CDR3 sequence (DNA): TGCAGTGCGAAAAAGGGAGGCTCCTACAATGAGCAGTTCTTC.